The T cell receptor beta chain under discussion was sequenced for a study of T cell responses to AZD1222 COVID-19 vaccine. General study points: Repertoire samples came only from after the peak T cell response. At 160-218 and 743-854, vaccine-associated CD4 TCRs were dominant, and they spanned spike.

The repertoire was sequenced with immunoSEQ multiplex PCR; TCRdb's copy has only in-frame clones and lacks some. The sample has some 130,000 clones; 90% to 95% are singletons. Remarks on this clone: The antigen remains unidentified.

There are 12 residues in the CDR3. Germline V CDR1 and CDR2: SEHNR, FQNEAQ (reference sequence). V was pared by 4 bases and J by 4 bases, with 5 bases between. Sequenced here: peripheral blood, sampled 28 days after the second AZD1222 dose. The chain uses TRBV7-9 and TRBJ1-5; D gene ambiguous. The origin of this receptor is an adult who received the AZD1222 COVID-19 vaccine. CDR3 sequence: CASSSGNQPQHF. The CDR3 bases are TGTGCCAGCAGCTCAGGTAATCAGCCCCAGCATTTT.